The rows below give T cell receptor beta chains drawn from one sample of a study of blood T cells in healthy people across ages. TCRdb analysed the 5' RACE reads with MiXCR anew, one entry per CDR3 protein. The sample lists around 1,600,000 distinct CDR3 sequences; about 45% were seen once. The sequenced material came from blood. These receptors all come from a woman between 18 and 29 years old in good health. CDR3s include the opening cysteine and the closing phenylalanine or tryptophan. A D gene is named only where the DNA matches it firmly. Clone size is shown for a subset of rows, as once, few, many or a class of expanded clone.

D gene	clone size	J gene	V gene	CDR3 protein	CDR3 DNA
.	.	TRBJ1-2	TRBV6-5	CANSPAEGDGYGYTF	TGTGCCAACAGCCCCGCCGAGGGGGATGGCTATGGCTACACCTTC
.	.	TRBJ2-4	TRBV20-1	CSARDLQGQNIQYF	TGCAGTGCTAGAGATCTACAGGGTCAAAACATTCAGTACTTC
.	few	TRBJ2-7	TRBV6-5	CASSYSNGNEQYF	TGTGCCAGCAGTTACTCGAACGGGAACGAGCAGTACTTC
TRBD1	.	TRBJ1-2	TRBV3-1	CASSQAGGRDGYTF	TGTGCCAGCAGCCAAGCAGGGGGCCGTGATGGCTACACCTTC
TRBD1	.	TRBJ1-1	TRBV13	CASSTRQGIMNTEAFF	TGTGCCAGCAGCACCCGACAGGGCATTATGAACACTGAAGCTTTCTTT
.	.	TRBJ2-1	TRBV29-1	CSVLRQNNPRETQFF	TGCAGCGTTCTGAGACAAAACAATCCCCGGGAGACCCAGTTCTTC
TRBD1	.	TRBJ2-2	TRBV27	CASSLRSGGRTGELFF	TGTGCCAGCAGTTTAAGGTCAGGGGGTCGGACCGGGGAGCTGTTTTTT
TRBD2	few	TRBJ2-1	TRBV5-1	CASSPRPTSGGLSYNEQFF	TGCGCCAGCAGCCCCCGACCTACTAGCGGGGGGTTGTCCTACAATGAGCAGTTCTTC
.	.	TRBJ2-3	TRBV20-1	CSSGRGDTQYF	TGCAGCTCGGGTCGGGGGGATACGCAGTATTTT
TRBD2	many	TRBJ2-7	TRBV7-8	CASSLGGGTSLYEQYF	TGTGCCAGCAGCTTAGGTGGGGGGACTAGTCTCTACGAGCAGTACTTC
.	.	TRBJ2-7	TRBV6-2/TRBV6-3	CATYGAEQYF	TGTGCCACCTATGGGGCCGAGCAGTACTTC
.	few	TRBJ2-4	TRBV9	CASERWGEDIQYF	TGTGCCAGTGAGAGGTGGGGTGAGGACATTCAGTACTTC
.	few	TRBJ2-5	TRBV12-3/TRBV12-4	CASSTSFEGNEQYF	TGTGCCAGCAGTACCTCTTTTGAGGGCAATGAGCAGTACTTC
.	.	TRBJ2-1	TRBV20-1	CSARRTYWGGSEQFF	TGCAGTGCTAGACGCACTTACTGGGGAGGAAGTGAGCAGTTCTTC
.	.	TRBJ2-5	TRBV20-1	CSASRELGTQYF	TGCAGTGCCAGCCGGGAGCTAGGGACCCAGTACTTC
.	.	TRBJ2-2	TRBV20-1	CSARSVGELFF	TGCAGTGCTAGATCGGTCGGGGAGCTGTTTTTT
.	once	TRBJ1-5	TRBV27	CASSFAGGSYQSQHF	TGTGCCAGCAGTTTTGCGGGCGGCTCCTATCAGTCCCAGCATTTT
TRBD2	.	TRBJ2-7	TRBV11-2	CASSTPTSGIYHEQYF	TGTGCCAGCAGCACCCCGACTAGCGGGATTTACCACGAGCAGTACTTC
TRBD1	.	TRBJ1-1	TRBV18	CASSWDREWSTEAFF	TGTGCCAGCTCATGGGACAGGGAATGGAGCACTGAAGCTTTCTTT
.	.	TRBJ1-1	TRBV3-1	CASSQGGGDEAFF	TGTGCCAGCAGCCAAGGCGGGGGGGATGAAGCTTTCTTT
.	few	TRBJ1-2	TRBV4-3	CASSQDRRYYGYTF	TGCGCCAGCAGCCAAGATCGACGGTACTATGGCTACACCTTC
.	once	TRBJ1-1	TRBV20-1	CSATPHGRDTEAFF	TGCAGTGCTACCCCACATGGGAGGGACACTGAAGCTTTCTTT
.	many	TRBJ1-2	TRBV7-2	CASSLVWQNYGYTF	TGTGCCAGCAGCTTAGTCTGGCAGAACTATGGCTACACCTTC
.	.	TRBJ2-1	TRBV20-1	CSARDRGSRTIHEQFF	TGCAGTGCTAGAGATCGAGGCAGTCGGACCATCCATGAGCAGTTCTTC
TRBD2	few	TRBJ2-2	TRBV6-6	CASSTLAGGKGELFF	TGTGCCAGCAGTACCCTAGCGGGAGGGAAAGGGGAGCTGTTTTTT
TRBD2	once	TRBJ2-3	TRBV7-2	CASSLVGTSGGAFTDTQYF	TGTGCCAGCAGCTTAGTAGGGACTAGCGGGGGGGCCTTCACAGATACGCAGTATTTT
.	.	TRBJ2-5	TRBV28	CASRRTVRLETQYF	TGTGCCAGCAGACGGACTGTACGGCTAGAGACCCAGTACTTC
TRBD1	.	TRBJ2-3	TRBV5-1	CASKKDRGTDTQYF	TGCGCCAGCAAAAAGGACAGGGGCACAGATACGCAGTATTTT
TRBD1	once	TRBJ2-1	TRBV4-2	CASSQGTGAGEQFF	TGTGCCAGCAGCCAAGGGACAGGGGCGGGTGAGCAGTTCTTC
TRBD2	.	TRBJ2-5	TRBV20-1	CSARAGGPSETQYF	TGCAGTGCTAGAGCGGGGGGGCCGTCGGAGACCCAGTACTTC
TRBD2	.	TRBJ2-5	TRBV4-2	CASSQEGAGDETQYF	TGTGCCAGCAGCCAAGAGGGTGCGGGAGACGAGACCCAGTACTTC
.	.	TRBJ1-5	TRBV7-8	CASSSTERDQPQHF	TGTGCCAGCAGCTCGACAGAGCGGGATCAGCCCCAGCATTTT
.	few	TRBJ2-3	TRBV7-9	CASSRLEDTQYF	TGTGCCAGCAGCAGGTTGGAGGATACGCAGTATTTT
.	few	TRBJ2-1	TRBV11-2	CASSLTRGNSYNEQFF	TGTGCCAGCAGCTTAACGCGGGGTAACTCCTACAATGAGCAGTTCTTC
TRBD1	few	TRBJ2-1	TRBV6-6	CVSRGQGSYNEQFF	TGTGTCAGCAGGGGGCAGGGATCCTACAATGAGCAGTTCTTC
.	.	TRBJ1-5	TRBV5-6	CASSSKGRRQPQHF	TGTGCCAGCAGCTCTAAAGGGAGAAGACAGCCCCAGCATTTT
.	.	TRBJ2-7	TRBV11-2	CASSTRSEQYF	TGTGCCAGCAGCACCCGTTCCGAGCAGTACTTC
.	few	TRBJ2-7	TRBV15	CATSRDIGYGGSYEQYF	TGTGCCACCAGCAGAGATATCGGATACGGGGGCTCCTACGAGCAGTACTTC
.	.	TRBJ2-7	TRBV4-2	CASSQDERKVYEQYF	TGTGCCAGCAGCCAAGATGAGCGGAAAGTCTACGAGCAGTACTTC
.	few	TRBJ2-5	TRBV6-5	CASSSDGEPQETQYF	TGTGCCAGCAGTTCGGACGGGGAACCACAAGAGACCCAGTACTTC
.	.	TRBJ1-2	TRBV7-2	CASSLAEGGRQDTF	TGTGCCAGCAGCTTAGCGGAGGGGGGACGTCAAGACACCTTC
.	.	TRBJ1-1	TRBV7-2	CASSLVQDMNTEAFF	TGTGCCAGCAGCTTAGTTCAAGACATGAACACTGAAGCTTTCTTT
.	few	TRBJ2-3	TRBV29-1	CSVEINADTQYF	TGCAGCGTTGAGATTAACGCAGATACGCAGTATTTT
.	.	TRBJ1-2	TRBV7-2	CASSFWVRGNYGYTF	TGTGCCAGCAGCTTTTGGGTGAGAGGGAACTATGGCTACACCTTC
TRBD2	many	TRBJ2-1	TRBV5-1	CASSVGGTNEQFF	TGCGCCAGCAGCGTGGGAGGGACGAATGAGCAGTTCTTC